The 20 T cell receptor beta chains presented below share a single source sample, sequenced in a study of blood T cell repertoires in COVID-19. Sequencing was performed with immunoSEQ multiplex PCR; in TCRdb, only in-frame clones are kept and a portion is missing. The profile shows 90,000 to 100,000 clones, approximately 86% of them singletons. Material: peripheral blood. These receptor sequences come from a man older than 75 with acute or convalescent COVID-19.

The rearrangement links TRBV11-2 to TRBJ2-2; perhaps TRBD2 as D (6 bases). The germline V gene encodes CDR1 SGHAT and CDR2 FQNNGV. The CDR3 sequence is 16 residues long. Trimming removed 5 bases from V and 6 bases from J, with 19 bases in between. The CDR3 sequence: CASSPRTGVGAGELFF. The CDR3 bases are TGTGCCAGCAGCCCCCGGACGGGGGTGGGGGCCGGGGAGCTGTTTTTT.

The CDR3 DNA reads TGTGCCAGCAGTTTTCCAGGGAGGGACGAGCAGTACTTC. It specifies CASSFPGRDEQYF. The V gene is TRBV28, the J gene TRBJ2-7; 7 nucleotides agree with TRBD2. V shed 3 bases, J shed 5 bases, and the junction held 4 bases outside the gene matches. CDR3 length equals 13 residues. The germline V gene has CDR1 MDHEN and CDR2 SYDVKM.

This chain uses TRBV11-2 with TRBJ2-2, with D unclear. Germline CDR1 and CDR2: SGHAT and FQNNGV. With 0 bases removed from V and 6 bases from J, the gap between germline ends came to 5 bases. The CDR3 is 13 amino acids. The CDR3 bases are TGTGCCAGCAGCTTAGATCAGTCCGGGGAGCTGTTTTTT. Protein: CASSLDQSGELFF.

The CDR3 DNA sequence: TGCGCCAGCAGTACAGGACGAAGGGAGACCCAGTACTTC. This sequence encodes CASSTGRRETQYF. V usage is TRBV5-1 and J usage is TRBJ2-5, with D perhaps TRBD1 (5 bases). This CDR3 comprises 13 residues. V shed 5 bases and J shed 5 bases, with 13 bases lying between them. Germline V lookup: CDR1 SGHRS, CDR2 YFSETQ.

The CDR3 nucleotides are TGTGCCTGGAGTGTAAAAAGGGGAATCAACTCTGGAAACACCATATATTTT. It specifies CAWSVKRGINSGNTIYF. The chain carries TRBV30 and TRBJ1-3; D possibly corresponds to TRBD1 (5 bases). The ends were cut back, 0 bases at V and 0 bases at J, with 15 bases in the middle. The CDR3 has 17 amino acids. Germline V gives CDR1 GTSNPN, CDR2 SVGIG (reference sequence).

V usage is TRBV29-1 and J usage is TRBJ2-7, with TRBD2 identical over 7 bases. This CDR3 has 12 residues. The germline V gene encodes CDR1 SQVTM and CDR2 ANQGSEA. Germline trimming cut 7 bases from V and 2 bases from J; bases unmatched to any gene: 5. CDR3 in amino acids: CSASGTTYEQYF. The CDR3 DNA is TGCAGCGCATCAGGGACTACCTACGAGCAGTACTTC.

V usage is TRBV3-1 (or the pseudogene TRBV3-2) and J usage is TRBJ1-5, with a tentative D call TRBD1 (5 bases). The germline V and J ends were trimmed by 4 bases and 3 bases, with 10 bases remaining between them. The germline gives CDR1 LGHDT, CDR2 YNNKEL (reference sequence). This CDR3 region has 14 residues. The CDR3 is CASSRGHLNQPQHF. CDR3 DNA sequence: TGTGCCAGCAGCCGCGGACACCTCAATCAGCCCCAGCATTTT.

The V gene is TRBV6-2 or TRBV6-3, the J gene TRBJ2-5; the match to TRBD2 covers 9 bases. The germline V gene encodes CDR1 MNHEY and CDR2 SVGEGT. CDR3 size: 14 residues. J gave up 5 bases and V 2 bases, and 3 bases lay outside the gene matches. The CDR3 loop is CASSYQREVETQYF. As DNA, the CDR3 is TGTGCCAGCAGTTACCAGCGGGAGGTGGAGACCCAGTACTTC.

The V call is TRBV19, the J call TRBJ1-2; D is uncertain. V lost 4 bases and J 2 bases, leaving 5 bases between the germline ends. CDR3 length: 12 residues. From germline, CDR1 is LNHDA and CDR2 SQIVND (reference sequence). The CDR3 DNA is TGTGCCAGTAGTAGGCAGAACTATGGCTACACCTTC. It is translated as CASSRQNYGYTF.

The chain combines TRBV28 with TRBJ2-1; 8 nucleotides line up with TRBD2. V shed 3 bases and J 4 bases; nucleotides not matched to a gene: 2. CDR3 size: 14 residues. CDR1 is MDHEN, CDR2 SYDVKM, per germline. The CDR3 sequence is CASSFAGGYNEQFF. The CDR3 nucleotides read TGTGCCAGCAGTTTCGCGGGAGGATACAATGAGCAGTTCTTC.

The rearrangement links TRBV20-1 to TRBJ2-7; D is unresolved. Trimming shortened V by 2 bases and J by 5 bases, and 7 bases separated the two germline ends. The CDR3 length is 11 residues. Germline loops: CDR1 DFQATT, CDR2 SNEGSKA (reference sequence). The CDR3 nucleotides are TGCAGTGCTAGAAGAGATGACGAGCAGTACTTC. Translated: CSARRDDEQYF.

J is TRBJ2-1 and V is TRBV3-1 (or the pseudogene TRBV3-2), with TRBD2 matching over 14 bases. CDR3 size: 20 residues. Germline trimming cut 0 bases from V and 8 bases from J; bases unmatched to any gene: 15. Germline V gene sequence: CDR1 LGHDT, CDR2 YNNKEL (reference sequence). The CDR3 coding sequence is TGTGCCAGCAGCCAAGATCCCTGGACTAGCGGGAGGACGGTTCTGGATGAGCAGTTCTTC. Translated, it gives CASSQDPWTSGRTVLDEQFF.

This chain uses TRBV6-2 or TRBV6-3 with TRBJ2-1, with 8 bases identical to TRBD2. The CDR3 is made up of 16 amino acids. The V gene's germline CDR1 is MNHEY and CDR2 SVGEGT. The ends lost 1 base at V and 5 bases at J; junction bases unmatched: 7. CDR3 in amino acids: CASSYLPSGSNNEQFF. The CDR3 DNA is TGTGCCAGCAGTTACTTACCCAGCGGGAGTAACAATGAGCAGTTCTTC.

The rearrangement joins TRBV7-2 to TRBJ2-2; 9 bases line up with TRBD2. The J segment lost 3 bases and the V segment lost 4 bases, leaving 15 bases of the junction unmatched. The germline V gene has CDR1 SGHTA and CDR2 FQGNSA. This CDR3 comprises 19 residues. CDR3 DNA: TGTGCCAGCAGCTATGGGATGACTAGCGGAGTAGGGGACACCGGGGAGCTGTTTTTT. Protein sequence: CASSYGMTSGVGDTGELFF.

The rearrangement links TRBV2 to TRBJ2-7; 7 positions match TRBD1. The trim removed 0 bases at V and 5 bases at J, leaving 7 bases unmatched. Germline lookup yields CDR1 SNHLY and CDR2 FYNNEI. CDR3 size: 15 residues. CDR3 in amino acids: CASSEAQQGFNEQYF. The CDR3 nucleotides are TGTGCCAGCAGTGAAGCTCAACAGGGGTTCAACGAGCAGTACTTC. Looking up the rest from reference TRBV2 and TRBJ2-7 gives the full variable domain: EPEVTQTPSHQVTQMGQEVILRCVPISNHLYFYWYRQILGQKVEFLVSFYNNEISEKSEIFDDQFSVERPDGSNFTLKIRSTKLEDSAMYFCASSEAQQGFNEQYFGPGTRLTVT.

The chain recombines TRBV6-5 with TRBJ1-3; D is undetermined. V was cut by 10 bases and J by 7 bases, with 14 bases left in between. The length of the CDR3 is 12 residues. Germline assignment: CDR1 MNHEY and CDR2 SVGAGI. The DNA of the CDR3 is TGTGCCACCTCAGGAGGGCCGAACACCATATATTTT. Amino acids: CATSGGPNTIYF.

J is TRBJ2-1 and V is TRBV7-3; possible D gene TRBD2, 6 bases. The V end was cut by 4 bases, the J end by 6 bases, with 10 bases between. The CDR3 is 13 residues long. Germline CDR1 and CDR2: SGHTA and FQGTGA. The DNA of the CDR3 is TGTGCCAGCAGCTCGGGACTCCTCAATGAGCAGTTCTTC. Translating it yields CASSSGLLNEQFF.

The chain carries TRBV28 and TRBJ1-4; perhaps TRBD1 as D (5 bases). The CDR3 totals 15 residues. Germline V CDR1 and CDR2: MDHEN, SYDVKM. V was cut by 8 bases and J by 4 bases, with 17 bases left in between. The CDR3 reads CASGEGPDVNEKLFF. The CDR3 nucleotides read TGTGCCAGCGGGGAGGGACCTGATGTTAATGAAAAACTGTTTTTT.

CDR3 nucleotide sequence: TGTGCCAGCAGCATTACGACAGGGAATAGCAATCAGCCCCAGCATTTT. Residues: CASSITTGNSNQPQHF. The V and J genes are TRBV7-2 and TRBJ1-5, with 7 bases that match TRBD1. CDR1 SGHTA and CDR2 FQGNSA come from the germline V gene. The CDR3 totals 16 residues. V lost 5 bases to trimming and J lost 0 bases; unmatched junction nucleotides: 7.

The rearrangement joins TRBV7-9 to TRBJ2-1; a weak D match, TRBD2 (5 bases). CDR1 and CDR2 from the germline V gene are SEHNR and FQNEAQ (reference sequence). The V and J ends lost 3 bases and 6 bases respectively, with 6 bases between them. This CDR3 has 12 residues. CDR3 in amino acids: CASSFSVNEQFF. DNA for the CDR3: TGTGCCAGCAGCTTTAGCGTCAATGAGCAGTTCTTC.